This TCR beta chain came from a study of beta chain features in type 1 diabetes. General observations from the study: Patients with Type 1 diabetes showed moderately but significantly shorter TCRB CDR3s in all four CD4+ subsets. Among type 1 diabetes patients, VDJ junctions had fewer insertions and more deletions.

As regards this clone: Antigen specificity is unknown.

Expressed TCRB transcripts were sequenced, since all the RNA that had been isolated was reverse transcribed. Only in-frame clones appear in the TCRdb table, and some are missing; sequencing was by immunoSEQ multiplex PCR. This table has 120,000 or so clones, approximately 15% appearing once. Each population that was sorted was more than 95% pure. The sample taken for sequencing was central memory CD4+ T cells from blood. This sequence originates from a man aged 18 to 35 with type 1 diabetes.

Here the CDR3 reads CSVELQTGGHGYTF. The CDR3 DNA reads as TGCAGCGTTGAACTCCAGACAGGGGGACATGGCTACACCTTC. The V gene is TRBV29-1, the J gene TRBJ1-2, with 9 bases that match TRBD1. In germline, CDR1 is SQVTM, CDR2 ANQGSEA. The CDR3 length is 14 residues. Losses at the gene ends were 2 bases for V and 6 bases for J; bases not matched to a gene: 7.